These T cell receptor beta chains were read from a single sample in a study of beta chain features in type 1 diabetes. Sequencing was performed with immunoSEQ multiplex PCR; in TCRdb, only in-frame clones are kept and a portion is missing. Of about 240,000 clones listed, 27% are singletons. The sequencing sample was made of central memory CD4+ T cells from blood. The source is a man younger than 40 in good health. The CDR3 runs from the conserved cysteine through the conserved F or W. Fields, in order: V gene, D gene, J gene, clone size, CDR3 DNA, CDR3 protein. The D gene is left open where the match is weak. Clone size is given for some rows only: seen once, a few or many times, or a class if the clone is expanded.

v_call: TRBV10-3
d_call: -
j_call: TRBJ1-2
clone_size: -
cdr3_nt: TGTGCCATCAGTGATCGGGAGAAGGGACACTATGGCTACACCTTC
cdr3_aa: CAISDREKGHYGYTF

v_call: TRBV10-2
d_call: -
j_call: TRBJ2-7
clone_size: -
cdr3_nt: TGCGCCAGCAGTGAGGTCGAAGGGGGCGAGCAGTACTTC
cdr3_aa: CASSEVEGGEQYF

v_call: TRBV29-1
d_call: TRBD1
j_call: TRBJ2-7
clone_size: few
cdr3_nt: TGCAGCGTATCCCGCACAGGGGTATGGGACGAGCAGTACTTC
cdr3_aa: CSVSRTGVWDEQYF

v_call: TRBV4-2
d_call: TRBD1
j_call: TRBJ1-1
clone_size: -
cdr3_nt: TGTGCCAGCAGCCAGGACGGGACAGGGACTGAAGCTTTCTTT
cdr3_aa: CASSQDGTGTEAFF

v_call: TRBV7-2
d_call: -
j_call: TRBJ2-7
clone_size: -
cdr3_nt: TGTGCCAGCAGCTACCAGCAGTCTTACGAGCAGTACTTC
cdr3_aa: CASSYQQSYEQYF

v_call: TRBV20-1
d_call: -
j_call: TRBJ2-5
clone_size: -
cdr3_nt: TGCAGTGCTACTAGAGGAGAGACCCAGTACTTC
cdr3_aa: CSATRGETQYF

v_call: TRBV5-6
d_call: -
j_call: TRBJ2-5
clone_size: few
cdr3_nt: TGTGCCAGCACCTTACGGAAAGGGTGGGGACAAGAGACCCAGTACTTC
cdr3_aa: CASTLRKGWGQETQYF

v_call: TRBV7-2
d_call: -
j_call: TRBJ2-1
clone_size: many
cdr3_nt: TGTGCCAGCAGCTTAGAACTAGCCAAGCAGTTCTTC
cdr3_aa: CASSLELAKQFF

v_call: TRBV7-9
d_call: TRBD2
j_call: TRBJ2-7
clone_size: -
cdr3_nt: TGTGCCAGCAGCTTGGGTAGCGGGGCCCCCTACGAGCAGTACTTC
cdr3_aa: CASSLGSGAPYEQYF

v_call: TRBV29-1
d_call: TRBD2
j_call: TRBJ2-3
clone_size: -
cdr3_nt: TGCAGCGTGACCTACTTTGAGGGACTAGCGGGAGTGGGAGATACGCAGTATTTT
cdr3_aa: CSVTYFEGLAGVGDTQYF

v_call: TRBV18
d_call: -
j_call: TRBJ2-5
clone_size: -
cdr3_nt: TGTGCCAGCTCCCGAGGGCCCCAAGAGACCCAGTACTTC
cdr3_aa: CASSRGPQETQYF

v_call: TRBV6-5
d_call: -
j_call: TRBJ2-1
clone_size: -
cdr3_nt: TGTGCCAGCAGTTCCCTGAGCTCCTACAATGAGCAGTTCTTC
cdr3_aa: CASSSLSSYNEQFF

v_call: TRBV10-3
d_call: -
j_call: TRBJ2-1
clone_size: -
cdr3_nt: TGTGCCATCAGTCCTAGCACCAACAATGAGCAGTTCTTC
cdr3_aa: CAISPSTNNEQFF

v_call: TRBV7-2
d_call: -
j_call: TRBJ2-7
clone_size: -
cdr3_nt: TGTGCCAGCAGCTTAGCGAGGGGTCAAATCTACGAGCAGTACTTC
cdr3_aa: CASSLARGQIYEQYF

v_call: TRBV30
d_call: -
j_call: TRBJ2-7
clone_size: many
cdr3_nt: TGTGCCTGGAGTGGACAGTCCTCCTACGAGCAGTACTTC
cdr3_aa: CAWSGQSSYEQYF

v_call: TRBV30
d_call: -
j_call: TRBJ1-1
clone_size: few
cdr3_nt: TGTGCCTGTCGATTACAGACGAACACTGAAGCTTTCTTT
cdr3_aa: CACRLQTNTEAFF

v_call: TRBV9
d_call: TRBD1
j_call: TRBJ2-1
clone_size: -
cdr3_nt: TGTGCCAGCAGCGTAGACCACAGGGGTAACAATGAGCAGTTCTTC
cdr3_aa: CASSVDHRGNNEQFF

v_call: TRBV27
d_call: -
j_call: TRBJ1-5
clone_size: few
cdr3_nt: TGTGCCAGCAGTCCAGAACAGGGATTTGGCAATCAGCCCCAGCATTTT
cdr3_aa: CASSPEQGFGNQPQHF

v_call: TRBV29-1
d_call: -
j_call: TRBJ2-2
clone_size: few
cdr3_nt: TGCAGCGTTCAGAGTCCGAACACCGGGGAGCTGTTTTTT
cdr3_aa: CSVQSPNTGELFF

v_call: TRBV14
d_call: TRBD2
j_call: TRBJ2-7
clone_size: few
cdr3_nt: TGTGCCAGCAGCCCTGGGGGACTAGGGGCCAACGAGCAGTACTTC
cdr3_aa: CASSPGGLGANEQYF

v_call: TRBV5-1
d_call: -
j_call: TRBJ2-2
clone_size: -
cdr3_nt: TGCGCCAGCAGCTTGGAAGGAGGGGACGTTACCGGGGAGCTGTTTTTT
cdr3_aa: CASSLEGGDVTGELFF

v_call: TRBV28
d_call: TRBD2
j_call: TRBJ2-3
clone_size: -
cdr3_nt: TGTGCCAGCAGTTTGATAGCGGGAGGGCGAAATACGCAGTATTTT
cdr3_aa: CASSLIAGGRNTQYF

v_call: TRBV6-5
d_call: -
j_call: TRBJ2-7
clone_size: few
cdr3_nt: TGTGCCAGCAGTAAGCCACAGGGCTACGAGCAGTACTTC
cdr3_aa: CASSKPQGYEQYF

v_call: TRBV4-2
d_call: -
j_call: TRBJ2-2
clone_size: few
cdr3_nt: TGTGCCAGCAGCCAAGATAAGGGCGGGGAGCTGTTTTTT
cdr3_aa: CASSQDKGGELFF

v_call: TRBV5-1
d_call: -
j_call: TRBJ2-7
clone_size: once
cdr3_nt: TGCGCCAGCAGCTCCGAATTGGCTTACTACGAGCAGTACTTC
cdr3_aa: CASSSELAYYEQYF

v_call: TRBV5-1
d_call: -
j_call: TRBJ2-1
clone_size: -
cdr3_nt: TGCGCCAGCAGGGAGAATAGCAAGGATAATGAGCAGTTCTTC
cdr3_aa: CASRENSKDNEQFF

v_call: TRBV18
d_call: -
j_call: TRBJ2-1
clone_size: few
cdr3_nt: TGTGCCAGCTCACCACGTGACAGGCCCCAAGCCTACAATGAGCAGTTCTTC
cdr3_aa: CASSPRDRPQAYNEQFF

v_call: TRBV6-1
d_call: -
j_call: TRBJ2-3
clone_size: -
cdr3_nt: TGTGCCAGCAGTGAAACGATAGGTTTAGATACGCAGTATTTT
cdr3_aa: CASSETIGLDTQYF

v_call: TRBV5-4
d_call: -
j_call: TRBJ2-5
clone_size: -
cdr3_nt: TGTGCCAGCAGCTGGCCTCCTCGCGGGGGCGGTATAGAGACCCAGTACTTC
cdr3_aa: CASSWPPRGGGIETQYF

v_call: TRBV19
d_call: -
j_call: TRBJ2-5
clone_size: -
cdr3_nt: TGTGCCAGTAGTCCAACGGAGTACCAAGAGACCCAGTACTTC
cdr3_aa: CASSPTEYQETQYF

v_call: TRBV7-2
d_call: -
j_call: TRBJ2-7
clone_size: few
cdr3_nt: TGTGCCAGCAGCAAGAGATGGGACGGATCCTACGAGCAGTACTTC
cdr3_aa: CASSKRWDGSYEQYF

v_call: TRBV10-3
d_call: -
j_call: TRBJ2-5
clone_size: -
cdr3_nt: TGTGCCACCTCTTTGAGGCTAGCAGGAGAGACCCAGTACTTC
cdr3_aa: CATSLRLAGETQYF